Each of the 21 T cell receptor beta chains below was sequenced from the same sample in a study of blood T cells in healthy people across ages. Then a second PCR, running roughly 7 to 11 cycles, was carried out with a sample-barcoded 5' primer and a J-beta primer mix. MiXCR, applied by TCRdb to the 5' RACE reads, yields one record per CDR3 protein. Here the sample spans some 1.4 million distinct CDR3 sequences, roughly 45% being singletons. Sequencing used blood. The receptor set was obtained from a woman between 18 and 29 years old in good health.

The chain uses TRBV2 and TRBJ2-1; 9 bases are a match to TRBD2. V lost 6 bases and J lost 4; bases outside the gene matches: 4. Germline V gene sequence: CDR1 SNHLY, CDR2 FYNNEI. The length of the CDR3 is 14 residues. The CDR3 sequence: CASRGTSRYNEQFF. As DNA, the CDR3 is TGTGCCAGCAGGGGGACTAGCAGATACAATGAGCAGTTCTTC.

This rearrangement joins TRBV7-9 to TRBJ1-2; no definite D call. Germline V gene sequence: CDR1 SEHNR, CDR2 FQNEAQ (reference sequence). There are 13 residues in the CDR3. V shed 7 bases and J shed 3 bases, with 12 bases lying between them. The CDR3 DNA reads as TGTGCCAGCACCCTGAACCCGGACTATGGCTACACCTTC. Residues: CASTLNPDYGYTF.

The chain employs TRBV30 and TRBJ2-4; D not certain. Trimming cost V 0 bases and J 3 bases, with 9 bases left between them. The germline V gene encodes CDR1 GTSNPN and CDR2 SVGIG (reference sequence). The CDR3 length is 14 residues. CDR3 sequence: CAWSVGLGKNIQYF. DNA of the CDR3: TGTGCCTGGAGTGTGGGCCTCGGCAAAAACATTCAGTACTTC.

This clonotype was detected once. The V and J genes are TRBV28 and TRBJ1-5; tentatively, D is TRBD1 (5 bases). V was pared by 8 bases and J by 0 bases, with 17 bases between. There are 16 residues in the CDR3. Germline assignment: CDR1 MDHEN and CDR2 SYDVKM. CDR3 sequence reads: CASLWAGNYSNQPQHF. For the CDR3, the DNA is TGTGCCAGCCTCTGGGCAGGGAACTATAGCAATCAGCCCCAGCATTTT.

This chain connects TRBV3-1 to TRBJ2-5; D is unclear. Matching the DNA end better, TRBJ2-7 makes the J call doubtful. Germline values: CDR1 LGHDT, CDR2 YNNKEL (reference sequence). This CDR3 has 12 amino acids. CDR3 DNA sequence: TGTGCCAGCAGCCATGAACCTGGCGAGCAGTACTTC. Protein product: CASSHEPGEQYF.

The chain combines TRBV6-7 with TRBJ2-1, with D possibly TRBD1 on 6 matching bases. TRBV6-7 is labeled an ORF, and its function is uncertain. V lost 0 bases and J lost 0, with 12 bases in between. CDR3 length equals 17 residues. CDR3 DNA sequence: TGTGCCAGCAGTTACTCGATTCTCAGGGGCTCCTACAATGAGCAGTTCTTC. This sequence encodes CASSYSILRGSYNEQFF.

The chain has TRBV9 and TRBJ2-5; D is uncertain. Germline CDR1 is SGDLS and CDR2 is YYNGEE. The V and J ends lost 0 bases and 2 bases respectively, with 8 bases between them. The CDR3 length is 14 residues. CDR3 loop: CASSVVGMQETQYF. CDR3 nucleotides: TGTGCCAGCAGCGTAGTAGGGATGCAAGAGACCCAGTACTTC.

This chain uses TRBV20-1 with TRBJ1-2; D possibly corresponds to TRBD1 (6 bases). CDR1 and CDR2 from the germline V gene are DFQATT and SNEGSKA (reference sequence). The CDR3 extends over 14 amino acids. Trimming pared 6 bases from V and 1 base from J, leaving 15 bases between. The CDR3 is CSAPTGTNNYGYTF. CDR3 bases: TGCAGTGCCCCGACAGGCACCAATAACTATGGCTACACCTTC.

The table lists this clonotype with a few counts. The CDR3 region is CASNPSGTETQYF. CDR3 nucleotides: TGTGCCAGCAATCCTAGCGGGACTGAGACCCAGTACTTC. V usage is TRBV2 and J usage is TRBJ2-5; 9 nucleotides line up with TRBD2. This CDR3 has 13 residues. Trimming at V came to 7 bases and at J to 5 bases, leaving 5 bases not matched to a gene. Germline CDR1 reads SNHLY; CDR2 reads FYNNEI.

This CDR3 reads CASSPSDSVQFF. The CDR3 DNA reads as TGTGCCAGCAGCCCCTCGGACAGTGTGCAGTTCTTC. The V call is TRBV6-5, the J call TRBJ2-1; tentatively, D is TRBD1 (6 bases). Germline loops: CDR1 MNHEY, CDR2 SVGAGI. This CDR3 has 12 residues. Trimming took 6 bases from V and 12 from J, leaving 15 bases between them.

As DNA, the CDR3 is TGTGCCACCAGTGAAACTCCGGGACAGGGAACGGGAAAACTGTTTTTT. Amino acid sequence: CATSETPGQGTGKLFF. This chain links TRBV24-1 with TRBJ1-4; TRBD1 agrees at 9 bases. The ends lost 4 bases at V and 10 bases at J; junction bases unmatched: 12. The CDR3 consists of 16 residues. Germline V lookup: CDR1 KGHDR, CDR2 SFDVKD.

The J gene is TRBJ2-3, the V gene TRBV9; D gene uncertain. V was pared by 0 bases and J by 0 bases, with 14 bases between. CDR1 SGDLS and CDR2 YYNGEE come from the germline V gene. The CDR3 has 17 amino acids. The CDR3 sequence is CASSVGLLGSSTDTQYF. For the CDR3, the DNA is TGTGCCAGCAGCGTAGGTTTACTGGGTTCTAGCACAGATACGCAGTATTTT.

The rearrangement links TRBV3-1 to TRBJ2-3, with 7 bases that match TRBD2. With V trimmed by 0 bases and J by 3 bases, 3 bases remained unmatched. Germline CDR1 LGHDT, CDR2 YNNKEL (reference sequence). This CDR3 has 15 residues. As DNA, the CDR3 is TGTGCCAGCAGCCAAGACCCCGGGAGGACAGATACGCAGTATTTT. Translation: CASSQDPGRTDTQYF.

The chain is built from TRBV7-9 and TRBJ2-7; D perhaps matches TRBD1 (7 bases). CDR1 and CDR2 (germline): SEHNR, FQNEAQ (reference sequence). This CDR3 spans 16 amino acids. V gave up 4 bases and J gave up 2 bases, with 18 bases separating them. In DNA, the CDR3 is TGTGCCAGCAGCTCACGGGGGACAGCACAAACCTACGAGCAGTACTTC. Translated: CASSSRGTAQTYEQYF.

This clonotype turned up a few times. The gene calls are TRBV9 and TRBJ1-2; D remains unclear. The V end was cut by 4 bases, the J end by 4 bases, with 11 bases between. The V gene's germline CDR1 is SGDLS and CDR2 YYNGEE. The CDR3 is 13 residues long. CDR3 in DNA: TGTGCCAGCAGCAATCCTGACTCCTATGGCTACACCTTC. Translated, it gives CASSNPDSYGYTF.

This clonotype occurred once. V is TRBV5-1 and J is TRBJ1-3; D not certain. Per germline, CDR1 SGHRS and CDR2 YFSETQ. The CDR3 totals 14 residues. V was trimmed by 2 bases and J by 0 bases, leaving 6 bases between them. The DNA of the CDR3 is TGCGCCAGCAGCTTTACGGACTCTGGAAACACCATATATTTT. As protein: CASSFTDSGNTIYF.

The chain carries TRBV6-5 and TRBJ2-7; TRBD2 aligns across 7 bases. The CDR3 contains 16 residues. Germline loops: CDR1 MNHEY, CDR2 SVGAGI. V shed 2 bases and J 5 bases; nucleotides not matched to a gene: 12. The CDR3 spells CASSYSFLGGGNEQYF. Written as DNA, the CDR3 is TGTGCCAGCAGTTACAGTTTTTTGGGGGGGGGTAACGAGCAGTACTTC.

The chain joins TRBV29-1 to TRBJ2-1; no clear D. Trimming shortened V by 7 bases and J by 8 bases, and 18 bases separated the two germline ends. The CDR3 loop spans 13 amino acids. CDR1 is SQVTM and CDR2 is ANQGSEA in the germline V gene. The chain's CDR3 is CSGGMGFEYEQFF. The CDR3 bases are TGCAGCGGTGGTATGGGATTTGAATATGAGCAGTTCTTC.

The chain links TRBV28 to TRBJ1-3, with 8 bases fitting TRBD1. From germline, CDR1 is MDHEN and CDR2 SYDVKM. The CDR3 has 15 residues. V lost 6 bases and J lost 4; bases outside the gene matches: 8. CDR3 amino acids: CASRIQGAGGNTIYF. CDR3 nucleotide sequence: TGTGCCAGCAGGATTCAGGGGGCGGGAGGAAACACCATATATTTT.

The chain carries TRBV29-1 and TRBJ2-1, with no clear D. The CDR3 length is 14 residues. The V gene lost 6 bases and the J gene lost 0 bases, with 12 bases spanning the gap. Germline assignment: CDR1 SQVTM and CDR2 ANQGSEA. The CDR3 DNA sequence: TGCAGCGTCCGGGTCCTGAGCTCCTACAATGAGCAGTTCTTC. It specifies CSVRVLSSYNEQFF.

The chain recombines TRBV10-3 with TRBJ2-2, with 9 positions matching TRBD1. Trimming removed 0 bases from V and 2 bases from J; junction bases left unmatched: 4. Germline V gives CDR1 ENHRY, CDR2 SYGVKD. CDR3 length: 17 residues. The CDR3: CAISESPGQGNTGELFF. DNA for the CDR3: TGTGCCATCAGTGAGTCCCCGGGACAGGGAAACACCGGGGAGCTGTTTTTT.